This TCR beta chain was identified in a study of T-cell reconstitution after alpha-beta-depleted transplantation in children (dated by TCRdb to the mid-2010s). Turning to the overall study: The study quantitatively tracked T-cell immune reconstitution after TCRalphabeta/CD19-depleted allogeneic hematopoietic cell transplantation in children using TCR repertoire profiling.

V trim: 3 bases; J trim: 8 bases; unmatched bases: 6. CDR3 length: 14 amino acids, cysteine to phenylalanine. Only the CDR3 DNA stays, 42 bases, in frame from base 1. What the authors observed across the whole study: In some patients, the high TCRbeta diversity seen at day 60 was put down to recipient T cells and intrathymic progenitors that had survived conditioning. Over the following months the frequencies of hyperexpanded clones went down, and after one year T-cell counts and TCRbeta diversity were mostly credited to newly produced T cells. About two months after transplant, the apparently early recovery of alphabetaT-cell counts reportedly depended on just several hundred clones that had expanded rapidly and came from non-depleted graft cells.

This clonotype was seen many times. The antigen this receptor binds is unknown. Per-base quality was not reported, and no clone a single base away is much larger than it. The protocol used for the library was PCR. The instrument given in TCRdb is Illumina HiSeq 2500. TCR libraries were prepared with molecular barcoding, using unique molecular identifiers to normalize TCRbeta repertoire quantification. Clones were called with MiXCR by TCRdb after fastp trimmed the public reads at Q25, and only in-frame beta chains were retained. Every distinct CDR3 protein forms one entry, paired with its most common genes and DNA. This sample comprises 250,000 to 300,000 distinct CDR3 sequences, around 10% of them detected only once. The ten largest clonotypes hold 20% to 30% of the sample. The treatment or condition label corresponds to: allogeneic hematopoietic cell transplantation with graft depleted of TCRalphabeta T cells and CD19 B cells. Transplant recipients were children who received TCRalphabeta/CD19-depleted allogeneic hematopoietic cell grafts.

The chain links TRBV12-3 or TRBV12-4 with TRBJ2-1, with TRBD1 matching 8 junction bases. This clonotype was obtained from a male patient aged 2-15 years who had a stem cell transplant for chronic granulomatous disease, so the T cells may come from the graft donor. This material consisted of peripheral blood, taken 180 days after TCRalphabeta/CD19-depleted stem cell transplant. The CDR3 in this case is CASSFIWDRHEQFF. The DNA sequence is given as TGTGCCAGCAGTTTCATTTGGGACAGGCATGAGCAGTTCTTC.